This T cell receptor beta chain was sequenced in a study of CD8 T cells in Susac syndrome. Notes on the study in general: The number of individuals included in the study's TCR sequencing and HLA analysis was acknowledged as relatively small.

Random hexamers primed reverse transcription of about 0.5 to 1 ug RNA. The amplification used immunoSEQ multiplex PCR on TCR beta CDR3; it spanned 54 Vbeta and 13 Jbeta. A single record per CDR3 protein comes from TCRdb applying MiXCR to the immunoSEQ multiplex PCR reads. The top ten clones hold roughly 0.094% of a sample with about 150,000 distinct CDR3 sequences, approximately 95% of them seen once. This clonotype was observed a single time. Its antigen is unknown. This TCR was recovered from a human donor with multiple sclerosis. Sequencing input: CD4+ T cells from PBMCs.

This CDR3 reads CASSMDKGLAGKWSETQYF. The CDR3 region has the DNA TGTGCCAGCAGCATGGATAAGGGACTAGCGGGGAAGTGGTCAGAGACCCAGTACTTC. The chain carries TRBV7-9 and TRBJ2-5; the match to TRBD2 covers 13 bases. Trimming cost V 5 bases and J 4 bases; bases outside gene matches: 16. Germline V gene lookup returns CDR1 SEHNR and CDR2 FQNEAQ (reference sequence). This CDR3 has 19 amino acids.